This T cell receptor beta chain was captured in a study of blood T cell repertoires in COVID-19. The wider study: Acute-phase and convalescent COVID-19 samples originated in the United States, Italy and Spain. The analysed material was cDNA or gDNA that came from T cells, B-cell-depleted T cells, or PBMCs.

Original methodology: From reference gene primer amplification, estimates of nucleated cell counts were derived. Generated by immunoSEQ multiplex PCR, the TCRdb table keeps only in-frame clones and is missing some. V, J and clone size derive from that table, while D and trimming were established from the DNA sequence. The sample has 120,000 or so clones, 80% to 85% seen once; the top ten hold approximately 12%. This clone was observed once. The sequenced material came from peripheral blood. The receptor was derived from a young woman who had recovered from COVID-19.

CDR3 in amino acids: CASSEAGGTVYGYTF. CDR3 DNA sequence: TGTGCCAGCAGTGAAGCGGGCGGGACAGTCTATGGCTACACCTTC. The V and J genes are TRBV6-1 and TRBJ1-2; 7 bases are shared with TRBD1. This CDR3 region has 15 residues. Per germline, CDR1 MNHNS and CDR2 SASEGT. The ends lost 0 bases at V and 4 bases at J; junction bases unmatched: 5.